The clone carrying this T cell receptor beta chain showed up just a few times. The antigen is unknown. The CDR3 extends over 13 amino acids. Germline values: CDR1 LGHNA, CDR2 YNFKEQ. V gave up 5 bases and J gave up 6 bases, with 13 bases separating them. Individual cDNA molecules were tagged with unique molecular identifiers, the study reported. TCRdb itself ran the 5' RACE reads through MiXCR, one entry per CDR3 protein. The table shows around 63,000 distinct CDR3 sequences, with 10% occurring only once. This entry comes from a study of early T cells in non-severe SARS-CoV-2 infection. For the study at large: Chains were not paired, and sequencing was done on bulk RNA from unsorted whole blood.

Overall study findings and caveats: Private and CD4 specificities were missed by VDJdb matching, which favored anti-spike CD8 responses.

V is TRBV4-2 and J is TRBJ1-1; D is unresolved. This TCR derives from an adult who was a healthcare worker with PCR-confirmed SARS-CoV-2 infection or an uninfected control (not recorded which). Here the sequenced sample was whole blood, taken at baseline. The CDR3 region has the DNA TGTGCCAGCAGCAAAAAAGAGTCCGCTGAAGCTTTCTTT. Its protein is CASSKKESAEAFF.